The clone carrying this TCR beta chain was picked up a small number of times. The antigen remains undetermined. The sample is drawn from a study of OX40 agonist ivuxolimab in advanced cancers. On the study more broadly: Mean age approximately 66 years, range about 23 to 80; roughly 80% male. People who had prior anti-PD-1, anti-PD-L1 or anti-CTLA-4 therapy could take part, and approximately 43% had some. Study-wide points: What antigens the expanded peripheral T cells recognized was never established.

Blood sampling took place at baseline, cycle 4 day 1, and cycle 7 day 1. V was pared by 2 bases and J by 7 bases, with 5 bases of the junction left unmatched. This CDR3 is 14 amino acids long. Germline CDR1 and CDR2: MNHNY and SVGAGI (reference sequence). The data were produced by immunoSEQ multiplex PCR, yet TCRdb's version contains in-frame clones alone and is incomplete. The sample lists about 80,000 clones; 90% were seen once. The sequencing here drew on CD4+ or CD8+ T cells sorted from blood, taken in a trial of the OX40 agonist ivuxolimab. The chain uses TRBV6-6 and TRBJ1-1; 9 bases match TRBD1. The sequence derives from an adult with an advanced solid tumor such as melanoma, head and neck, liver or kidney cancer. CDR3 bases: TGTGCCAGCAGTTACCTCGGACAGGGGTTTGAAGCTTTCTTT. Its translation: CASSYLGQGFEAFF.